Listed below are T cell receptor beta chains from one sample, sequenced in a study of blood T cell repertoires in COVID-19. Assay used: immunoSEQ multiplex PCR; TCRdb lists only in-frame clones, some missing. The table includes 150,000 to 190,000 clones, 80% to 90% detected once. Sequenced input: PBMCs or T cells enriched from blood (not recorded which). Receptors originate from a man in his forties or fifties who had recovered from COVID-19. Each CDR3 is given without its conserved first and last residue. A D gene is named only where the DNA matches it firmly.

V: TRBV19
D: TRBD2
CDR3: ASSMTSGGNRVSEQF

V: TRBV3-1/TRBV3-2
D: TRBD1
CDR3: ASSTSGTAGIGELF

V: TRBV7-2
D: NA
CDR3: ASSFSYNQPQH

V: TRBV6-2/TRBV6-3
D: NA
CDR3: ASSYRWRPGDSPLH

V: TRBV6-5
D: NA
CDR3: ASSYSKGGSYNEQF

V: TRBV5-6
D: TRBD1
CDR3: ASITGGYYGANVLT

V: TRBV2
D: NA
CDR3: ASSEVELTEAF

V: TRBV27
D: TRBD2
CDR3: ASSSQTSGGRSYNEQF

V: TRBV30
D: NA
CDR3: AWSVKGLAGGNTIY

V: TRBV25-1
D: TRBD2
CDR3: ASSEGGLAETSYEQY

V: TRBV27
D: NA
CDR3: ASSSHLTGSPQH

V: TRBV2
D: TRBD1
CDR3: ASTLSGQGLQGYT